The clone carrying this TCR beta chain appeared many times. The data were taken from a study of regulatory T cells in long-lasting Graves disease. Indicated time point: persistent/refractory GD, antithyroid drugs over 5 years with positive TRAb. Construction of the TCR library relied on RNA isolated from PBMCs. With V trimmed by 7 bases and J by 4 bases, 6 bases remained unmatched. This CDR3 is 13 amino acids long. Arm-PCR of CDR3 regions with iRepertoire HTBI primers generated TCR beta libraries. Using its own MiXCR run on the multiplex PCR reads, TCRdb lists one record per CDR3 protein. The sample has roughly 300,000 distinct CDR3 sequences, 20% to 25% seen once.

The sequence was collected from a female donor with Graves disease. The specimen comprised peripheral blood mononuclear cells (PBMCs), sampled when the disease was refractory, from a patient treated with antithyroid drugs. The chain uses TRBV12-3 or TRBV12-4 and TRBJ2-7; the match to TRBD2 covers 8 bases. The CDR3 loop is CASTFSGGYEQYF. CDR3 DNA sequence: TGTGCCAGCACCTTCTCGGGGGGGTACGAGCAGTACTTC.